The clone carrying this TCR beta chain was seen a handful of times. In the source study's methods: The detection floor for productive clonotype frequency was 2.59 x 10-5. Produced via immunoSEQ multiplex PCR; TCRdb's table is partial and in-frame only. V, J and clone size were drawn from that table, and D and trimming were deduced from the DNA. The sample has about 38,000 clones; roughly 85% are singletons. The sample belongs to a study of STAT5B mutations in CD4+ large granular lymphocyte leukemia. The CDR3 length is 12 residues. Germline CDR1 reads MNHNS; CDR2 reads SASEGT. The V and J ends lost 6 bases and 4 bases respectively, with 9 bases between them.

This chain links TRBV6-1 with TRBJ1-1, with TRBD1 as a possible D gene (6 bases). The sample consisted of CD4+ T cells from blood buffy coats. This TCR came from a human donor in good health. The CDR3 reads CASRSGATEAFF. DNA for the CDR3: TGTGCCAGCAGATCGGGGGCCACTGAAGCTTTCTTT.